This T cell receptor beta chain stems from a study of shared clonotypes between healthy human individuals (dated by TCRdb to 2018 to 2020). Notes on the research overall: The cohort included a few men and two women between 18 and 49 years of age. For each donor, CD4 naive and CD4 memory were each run on three plates, CD8 naive on two plates, and CD8 memory on one plate. Each donor's leukapheresis produced roughly between roughly 0.9 and 8.9 billion PBMCs. Different laboratories and diverse techniques were used to prepare libraries and sequence TCR repertoires, to increase sequencing depth and limit assay-specific biases. To estimate repertoire size and how much clonotype sharing occurs between individuals, the study deeply sequenced the blood TCR repertoires of about 5 healthy adults. Overall study results and their limits: Only blood was sampled, and tissue TCR repertoires likely differ from those in blood. Rarefaction of sorted-subset datasets indicated incomplete sequencing despite the large sequencing depth. Higher generation probabilities were observed for clonotypes shared by all four sorted-subset donors than for non-shared clonotypes. Pairwise subsampling led to the expectation that sequencing depth would affect the degree of clonotype sharing among donors. Approximately 4.8% of naive CD4, 3.5% of naive CD8, about 2.4% of memory CD4, and 0.4% of memory CD8 clonotypes were shared across four donors. Estimated clonotype richness was generally larger for naive than for memory subsets. The small number of donors limited the genetic and exposure-history diversity represented.

V loses 2 bases of germline sequence and J loses 4 bases, and the interval between the two ends is 15 bases. There are 15 amino acids in the CDR3, from cysteine to phenylalanine inclusive. The entry retains the CDR3 DNA only, 45 bases that are in frame from base 1. CDR1 and CDR2 (MNHNS, SASEGT) derive from the germline V gene. A note on this clone: It lacks a known antigen. No qualities accompany the bases; no much larger clone lies one base away.

TCR CDR3 regions were amplified from genomic DNA by multiplex PCR using the deep immunoSEQ assay. Extracted genomic DNA from each cell subset was distributed evenly across all wells of several immunoSEQ 96-well plates, and each plate was treated as a replicate. For sorted subsets, each replicate PCR was loaded with around 220 ng genomic DNA, equivalent to 25,000 to 35,000 T cell genomes. Purified libraries were measured with a Qubit 3.0 fluorometer, size-checked on a Bioanalyzer 2100, and measured again with the KAPA Library Quantification kit. Each immunoSEQ 96-well plate was sequenced on its own single-read 150-cycle Illumina NextSeq 550 flow cell. The paper's processing steps were these. The immunoSEQ output contained only junctional sequences without quality scores, so filtering could not match that applied to full-length reads. To assign V/J genes and CDR3, sequences were annotated using PyIR, a Python wrapper for IgBLAST v1.9, with IMGT germline references. Reads were removed for weak V/J assignments (E-value above 1e-6), missing CDR3, stop codons, out-of-frame junctions, or ambiguous translated residues. V3J clonotypes were defined as sequences sharing an identical inferred V gene, J gene, and CDR3 amino acid sequence. To compute the percentage overlap between repertoires, the number of shared unique clonotypes was divided by the size of the smaller repertoire. Repertoire richness was assessed with RTK rarefaction, the Chao1 estimator, and Recon v2.1 estimates of unobserved clonotypes. Generation probabilities were computed with OLGA for all TCRbeta clonotypes obtained by the gDNA method from several donors. Entries here come from immuneACCESS through TCRdb and include only in-frame sequences with V and J called. Some clones fail to appear in such tables; in the studies checked, an unresolved V gene covers under half of the shortfall, and the cause of the remainder is unknown. D and trimming come from the DNA, and the V and J calls and clone size come from that table. The sample data list millions of clones, and 90% to 95% of these were observed just once. Jointly, the top ten make up more than 0.1% of the sample.

Donors were healthy HIV-negative adults with no recently reported acute infections or vaccinations. Every donor was a Caucasian adult residing in Nashville, Tennessee, USA. CD4+ T cells were enriched by magnetic negative selection, after which naive cells were positively selected on CD45RA and the negative fraction was taken as the memory subset. After blood collection by leukapheresis, PBMCs were isolated using Ficoll-Histopaque density gradient centrifugation and then cryopreserved in the vapor phase of liquid nitrogen. Analytical flow cytometry was used to check the purity and quantity of each magnetically sorted T cell population. From each sorted fraction, genomic DNA was isolated and quantified by UV absorbance on a Nanodrop 2000c.

This clonotype originated in a man between 18 and 35 years old in good health. The sequenced sample was naive CD4+ T cells sorted from blood. The cell subset or site label, as the study defines it: CD45RA+ positively selected. The chain is made from TRBV6-1 and TRBJ2-7; the D segment cannot be called with confidence. The DNA sequence is TGTGCCAGCAGTGAACTTTCGGGCTTCCCGTACGAGCAGTACTTC. Translated, it reads CASSELSGFPYEQYF.